This TCR beta chain was found in a study of T-cell memory formation after mild COVID-19. Study at large: Largely, TCR clusters stayed within a single donor. Overall study results and limits: Day 15 to 85 contracting clones showed balanced CD4/CD8; day 15 to 37 expanders favored CD4+. Contracting clones localized mainly to CM and EM when CD4+ and mainly to EMRA when CD8+.

With regard to this clonotype: The target antigen is unknown.

TCRdb re-analysed the 5' RACE reads in MiXCR, keeping a single row per CDR3 protein. The sample holds 580,000 or so distinct CDR3 sequences; approximately 15% are singletons and the top ten take roughly 7.7%. The CDR3 is 11 amino acids. Germline V CDR1 and CDR2: SQVTM, ANQGSEA. The V end lost 2 bases, the J end lost 1 base, and 2 bases lay between the germline ends. The J gene is TRBJ1-2, the V gene TRBV29-1; D gene ambiguous. The clonotype was recovered from an adult woman who had mild COVID-19 (a few samples of this study predate the infection). Cell type and time point are not known. Sequencing used PBMCs or a T cell subset sorted from them (not recorded which). The DNA of the CDR3 is TGCAGCGTTGAACATAACTATGGCTACACCTTC. Residues: CSVEHNYGYTF.